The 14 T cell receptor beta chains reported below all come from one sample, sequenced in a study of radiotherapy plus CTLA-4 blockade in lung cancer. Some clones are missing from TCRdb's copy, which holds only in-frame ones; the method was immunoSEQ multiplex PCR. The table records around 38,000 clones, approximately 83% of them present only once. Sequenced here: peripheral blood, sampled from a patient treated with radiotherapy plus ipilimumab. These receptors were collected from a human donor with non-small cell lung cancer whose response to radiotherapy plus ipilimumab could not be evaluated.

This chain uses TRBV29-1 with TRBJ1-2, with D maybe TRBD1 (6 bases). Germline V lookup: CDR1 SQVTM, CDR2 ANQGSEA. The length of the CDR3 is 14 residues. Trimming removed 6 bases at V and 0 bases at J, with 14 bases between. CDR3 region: CSVGASSTNYGYTF. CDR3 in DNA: TGCAGCGTGGGGGCATCGAGTACTAACTATGGCTACACCTTC.

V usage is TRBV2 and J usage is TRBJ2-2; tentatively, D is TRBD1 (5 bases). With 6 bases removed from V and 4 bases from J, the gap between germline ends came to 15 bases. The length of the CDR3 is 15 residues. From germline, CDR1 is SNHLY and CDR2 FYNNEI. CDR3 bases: TGTGCCAGCAGAAAGGAAGGGGCGAGCACCGGGGAGCTGTTTTTT. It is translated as CASRKEGASTGELFF. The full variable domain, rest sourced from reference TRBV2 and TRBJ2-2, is EPEVTQTPSHQVTQMGQEVILRCVPISNHLYFYWYRQILGQKVEFLVSFYNNEISEKSEIFDDQFSVERPDGSNFTLKIRSTKLEDSAMYFCASRKEGASTGELFFGEGSRLTVL.

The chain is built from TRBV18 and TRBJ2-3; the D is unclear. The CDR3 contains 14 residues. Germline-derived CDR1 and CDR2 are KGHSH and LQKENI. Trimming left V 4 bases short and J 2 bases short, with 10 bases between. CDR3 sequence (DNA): TGTGCCAGCTCACAGCTTCCAAACACAGATACGCAGTATTTT. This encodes CASSQLPNTDTQYF.

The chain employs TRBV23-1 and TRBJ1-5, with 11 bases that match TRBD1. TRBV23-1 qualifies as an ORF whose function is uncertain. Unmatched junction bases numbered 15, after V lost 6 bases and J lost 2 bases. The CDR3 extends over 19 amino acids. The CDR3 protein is CASSPPGTGGVDGNQPQHF. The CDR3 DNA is TGCGCCAGCAGCCCGCCCGGGACAGGGGGAGTTGATGGCAATCAGCCCCAGCATTTT.

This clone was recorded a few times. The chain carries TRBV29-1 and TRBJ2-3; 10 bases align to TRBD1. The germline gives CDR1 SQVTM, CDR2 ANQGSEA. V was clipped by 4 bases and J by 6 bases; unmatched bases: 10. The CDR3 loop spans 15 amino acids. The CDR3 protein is CSVATGGRISDTQYF. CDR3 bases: TGCAGCGTTGCGACAGGGGGCAGGATAAGTGATACGCAGTATTTT.

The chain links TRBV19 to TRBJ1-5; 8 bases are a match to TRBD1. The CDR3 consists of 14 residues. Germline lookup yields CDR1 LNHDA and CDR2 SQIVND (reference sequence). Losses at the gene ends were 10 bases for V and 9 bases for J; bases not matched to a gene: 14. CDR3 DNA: TGTGCCACCAAGGGACAGGAGCTTCGGGGGCCCCAGCATTTT. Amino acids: CATKGQELRGPQHF.

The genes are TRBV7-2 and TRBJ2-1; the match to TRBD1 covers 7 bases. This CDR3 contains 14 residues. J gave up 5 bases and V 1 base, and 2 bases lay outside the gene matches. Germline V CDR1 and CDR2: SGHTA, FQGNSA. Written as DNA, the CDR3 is TGTGCCAGCAGCTTAGAGGGGGCAAACAATGAGCAGTTCTTC. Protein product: CASSLEGANNEQFF.

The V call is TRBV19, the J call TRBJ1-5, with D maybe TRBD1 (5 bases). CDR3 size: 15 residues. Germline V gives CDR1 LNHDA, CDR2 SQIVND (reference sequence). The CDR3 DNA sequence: TGTGCTGCAAGTGTGACAGTTTTTAGCAATCAGCCCCAGCATTTT. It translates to CAASVTVFSNQPQHF.

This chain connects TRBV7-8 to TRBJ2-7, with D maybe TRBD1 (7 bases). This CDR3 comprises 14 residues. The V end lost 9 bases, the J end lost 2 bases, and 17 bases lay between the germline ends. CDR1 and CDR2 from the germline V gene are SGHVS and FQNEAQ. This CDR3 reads CASTPRGTAYEQYF. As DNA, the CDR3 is TGTGCCAGTACCCCCCGCGGGACAGCCTACGAGCAGTACTTC.

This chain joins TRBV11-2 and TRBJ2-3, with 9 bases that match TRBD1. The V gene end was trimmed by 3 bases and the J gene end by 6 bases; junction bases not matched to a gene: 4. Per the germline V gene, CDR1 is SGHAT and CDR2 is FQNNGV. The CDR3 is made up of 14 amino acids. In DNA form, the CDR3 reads TGTGCCAGCAGCTTCGCGGGACAGGGTGATACGCAGTATTTT. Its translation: CASSFAGQGDTQYF.

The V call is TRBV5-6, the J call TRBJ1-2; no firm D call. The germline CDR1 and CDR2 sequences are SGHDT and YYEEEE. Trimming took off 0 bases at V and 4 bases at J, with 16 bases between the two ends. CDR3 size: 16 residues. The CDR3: CASSLGRATKLYGYTF. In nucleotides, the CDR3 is TGTGCCAGCAGCTTGGGGCGGGCCACTAAACTCTATGGCTACACCTTC.

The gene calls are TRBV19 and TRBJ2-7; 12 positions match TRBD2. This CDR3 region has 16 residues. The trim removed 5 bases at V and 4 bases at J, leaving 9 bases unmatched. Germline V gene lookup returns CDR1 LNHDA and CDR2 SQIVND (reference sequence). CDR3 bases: TGTGCCAGTAGTCGGAGGCTAGCGGGAGGGAGTTACGAGCAGTACTTC. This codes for CASSRRLAGGSYEQYF.

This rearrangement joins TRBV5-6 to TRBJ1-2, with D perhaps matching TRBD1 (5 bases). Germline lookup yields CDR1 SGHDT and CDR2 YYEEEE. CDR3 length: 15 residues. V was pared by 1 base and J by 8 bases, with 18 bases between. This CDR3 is CASSLYGAGDWGYTF. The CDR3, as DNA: TGTGCCAGCAGCTTGTATGGGGCGGGGGATTGGGGCTACACCTTC.

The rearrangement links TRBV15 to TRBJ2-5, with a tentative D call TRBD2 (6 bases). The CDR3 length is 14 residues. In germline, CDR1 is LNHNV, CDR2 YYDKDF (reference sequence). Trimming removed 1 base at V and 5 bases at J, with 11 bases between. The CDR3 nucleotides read TGTGCCACCAGCAGAGTGGGCGGGATTGAGACCCAGTACTTC. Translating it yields CATSRVGGIETQYF.